The T cell receptor (beta chain) described here comes from a study of early stage breast cancer tumors. General study findings and limits: Compared with adjacent normal breast, tumors showed 2 to 2.5-fold denser, more clonal T cells. Commonly generated sequences made up most enriched TCRB sequences shared between patients.

V was cut by 6 bases and J by 5 bases, with 23 bases left in between. Germline values: CDR1 KGHSH, CDR2 LQKENI. The CDR3 is 17 amino acids. Assay: immunoSEQ multiplex PCR; the TCRdb copy retains only in-frame clones and omits some. The data contain about 28,000 clones, around three quarters of them singletons. This clone was seen only once. Its antigen remains unidentified. This chain uses TRBV18 with TRBJ2-1; a possible D gene is TRBD2 (7 bases). The sequencing input was blood. The sequence came from a person between 55 and 69 years old with breast cancer. CDR3 DNA: TGTGCCAGCTCGCAGGACCAAGCGGGATACAGGGACAATGAGCAGTTCTTC. Amino acid sequence: CASSQDQAGYRDNEQFF.